A selection of T cell receptor beta chains follows, all from one sample in a study of cytomegalovirus exposure and HLA in healthy donors. Data came from immunoSEQ multiplex PCR; TCRdb stores just in-frame clones and leaves some out. The sample has 60,000 to 75,000 clones; the top ten hold 1.5% to 2%. Input material: PBMCs. All receptors come from a woman aged 25 to 45 in good health and CMV-seronegative. Each CDR3 is given with its conserved first and last residue. D genes are given only for firm matches.

V	D	J	DNA	CDR3
TRBV7-9	TRBD1	TRBJ1-2	TGTGCCAGCAGCTTGGGACAGGGGGCCTATGGCTACACCTTC	CASSLGQGAYGYTF
TRBV29-1	NA	TRBJ2-3	TGCAGCGTTTCGACTGGAAGCACAGATACGCAGTATTTT	CSVSTGSTDTQYF
TRBV4-2	TRBD2	TRBJ2-7	TGTGCCAGCAGCCAAGATCAGACTAGCGGGGGGCCCAGCGCCTACGAGCAGTACTTC	CASSQDQTSGGPSAYEQYF
TRBV4-3	NA	TRBJ1-2	TGCGCCAGCAGCCAAGACTTAGCGGGATACTATTACACCTTC	CASSQDLAGYYYTF
TRBV18	NA	TRBJ2-7	TGTGCCAGCTCACCACCTCTCGGGCGGGGTGAGGACGAGCAGTACTTC	CASSPPLGRGEDEQYF
TRBV6-5	TRBD1	TRBJ2-7	TGTGCCAGTTGCGGACAGGGGAGCCACGAGCAGTACTTC	CASCGQGSHEQYF
TRBV9	NA	TRBJ1-3	TGTGCCAGCAGCGTGCTAGAGGGAAGGTCTGGAAACACCATATATTTT	CASSVLEGRSGNTIYF
TRBV6-5	NA	TRBJ2-1	TGTGCCAGCAGTTTTAGGGGATGGAAGTTCTTC	CASSFRGWKFF
TRBV28	NA	TRBJ2-3	TGTGCCAGCAAGGCAGGGGGGACAGATACGCAGTATTTT	CASKAGGTDTQYF
TRBV4-1	NA	TRBJ2-5	TGCGCCAGCAGCCAAGAAGGGGGGGCAGGGGTTGAGACCCAGTACTTC	CASSQEGGAGVETQYF
TRBV28	NA	TRBJ1-2	TGTGCCAGCAGTTTGCTAAATAACTATGGCTACACCTTC	CASSLLNNYGYTF
TRBV7-9	NA	TRBJ2-3	TGTGCCAGCAGCTCAACGGGACTCCCTCGGTCAGATACGCAGTATTTT	CASSSTGLPRSDTQYF
TRBV28	TRBD2	TRBJ2-7	TGTGCCAGCACGGGAGGGTCAACCTACGAGCAGTACTTC	CASTGGSTYEQYF
TRBV29-1	TRBD2	TRBJ2-7	TGCAGCTTCCTAGGGAGGGAGCCCTACGAGCAGTATTTC	CSFLGREPYEQYF
TRBV6-1	TRBD2	TRBJ2-3	TGTGCCAGCAGTGTACTAGCGGGGGGCACAGATACGCAGTATTTT	CASSVLAGGTDTQYF
TRBV5-5	TRBD1	TRBJ1-6	TGTGCCAGCAGCCCGGCCGGGGGGGGACAGACTAATTCACCCCTCCACTTT	CASSPAGGGQTNSPLHF
TRBV4-2	NA	TRBJ2-3	TGTGCCAGCAGCCAAGAGGCTCCTAGGGATACGCAGTATTTT	CASSQEAPRDTQYF
TRBV4-1	TRBD1	TRBJ1-2	TGCGCCAGCAGCCAAGACCCTCACAGGGGGATCAATGGCTACACCTTC	CASSQDPHRGINGYTF
TRBV19	TRBD1	TRBJ1-5	TGTGCCAGTAGTACGGACAGGAAGGGTCAGAATCAGCCCCAGCATTTT	CASSTDRKGQNQPQHF
TRBV19	NA	TRBJ2-7	TGTGCCAGTAGTATGACCCGGGACAACTACGAGCAGTACTTC	CASSMTRDNYEQYF
TRBV6-1	NA	TRBJ2-5	TGTGCCAGCAGTGCCTTTGGACTCTTACAAGAGACCCAGTACTTC	CASSAFGLLQETQYF
TRBV13	NA	TRBJ1-2	TGTGCCAGCAGCTTAGGACAGGCCTTATCTAACTATGGCTACACCTTC	CASSLGQALSNYGYTF
TRBV4-2	NA	TRBJ2-6	TGTGCCAGCGGAAGGGAGTCTGCTGGGGCCAACGTCCTGACTTTC	CASGRESAGANVLTF
TRBV5-6	TRBD2	TRBJ2-4	TGTGCCAGCAGTCCTAGCGGGAGTGAAAACATTCAGTACTTC	CASSPSGSENIQYF